The 5 T cell receptor beta chains presented below share a single source sample, sequenced in a study of OX40 agonist ivuxolimab in advanced cancers. Profiled with immunoSEQ multiplex PCR; TCRdb holds only in-frame clones, not every one. The data contain more than 80,000 clones, roughly 93% of them singletons. This specimen was CD4+ or CD8+ T cells sorted from blood, taken in a trial of the OX40 agonist ivuxolimab. All receptors derive from an adult with an advanced solid tumor such as melanoma, head and neck, liver or kidney cancer.

The chain employs TRBV5-1 and TRBJ2-5; D remains ambiguous. CDR3 length equals 12 residues. V lost 3 bases to trimming and J lost 3 bases, with 6 bases between them. Per the germline V gene, CDR1 is SGHRS and CDR2 is YFSETQ. The CDR3 DNA reads TGCGCCAGCAGCTCGGACGAAGAGACCCAGTACTTC. As protein: CASSSDEETQYF.

This chain uses TRBV2 with TRBJ2-5; 11 bases are a match to TRBD1. The CDR3 runs 17 residues. V lost 5 bases to trimming and J lost 2 bases; unmatched junction nucleotides: 10. Germline V lookup: CDR1 SNHLY, CDR2 FYNNEI. CDR3 amino acids: CASSPRTGGKAQETQYF. Written as DNA, the CDR3 is TGTGCCAGCAGTCCAAGGACAGGGGGCAAAGCTCAAGAGACCCAGTACTTC. The variable domain in full, completed from reference TRBV2 and TRBJ2-5, reads EPEVTQTPSHQVTQMGQEVILRCVPISNHLYFYWYRQILGQKVEFLVSFYNNEISEKSEIFDDQFSVERPDGSNFTLKIRSTKLEDSAMYFCASSPRTGGKAQETQYFGPGTRLLVL.

The rearrangement links TRBV7-8 to TRBJ2-3, with TRBD2 matching over 13 bases. Trimming at V came to 4 bases and at J to 5 bases, leaving 9 bases not matched to a gene. This CDR3 has 17 amino acids. Germline V gene sequence: CDR1 SGHVS, CDR2 FQNEAQ. The CDR3: CASSSRRTSGSLDTQYF. The DNA of the CDR3 is TGTGCCAGCAGCTCCAGGAGGACTAGCGGGAGTTTAGATACGCAGTATTTT.

The rearrangement joins TRBV6-6 to TRBJ1-5; D remains ambiguous. This CDR3 comprises 13 residues. V lost 0 bases and J 5 bases, leaving 5 bases between the germline ends. Per the germline V gene, CDR1 is MNHNY and CDR2 is SVGAGI (reference sequence). CDR3 protein: CASSYSSYQPQHF. The CDR3 DNA reads TGTGCCAGCAGTTACTCGTCTTATCAGCCCCAGCATTTT.

A few counts support this clone. This chain links TRBV6-1 with TRBJ2-7; 13 bases agree with TRBD2. CDR3 length: 16 amino acids. CDR1 and CDR2 from the germline V gene are MNHNS and SASEGT. Trimming took 2 bases from V and 6 from J; bases not matched to a gene: 7. The CDR3 sequence: CASSELVRLAGGEQYV. CDR3 DNA sequence: TGTGCCAGCAGTGAACTTGTAAGACTAGCGGGGGGCGAGCAGTACGTC.